This T cell receptor (beta chain) was recovered during a study of cytomegalovirus exposure and HLA in healthy donors. Study-level points and caveats: HLA alleles were associated with 15,000 to 20,000 TCR beta sequences in a later analysis at 0.05 false discovery rate. Altogether, 160 or so TCR beta chains were recorded as cytomegalovirus-associated. Researchers had no immune exposure information except CMV serostatus available.

V lost 5 bases, J lost 2 bases, and 5 bases stayed unmatched. Per the germline V gene, CDR1 is SGHNT and CDR2 is YENEEA. This CDR3 comprises 15 residues. Comment on this clone: Its antigen is not identified.

This cohort consisted of healthy bone marrow donors. PCR involved 60 Vbeta and 13 Jbeta primers. TCRdb keeps only in-frame clones here, not all; method: immunoSEQ multiplex PCR. The sample holds 60,000 to 70,000 clones, about four fifths seen once. The sample was PBMCs. The chain carries TRBV11-3 and TRBJ1-3, with 8 bases aligning to TRBD1. The sequence came from a woman aged 30 to 39 in good health and CMV-seronegative. CDR3 amino acids: CASSPRTGPGNTIYF. The CDR3 nucleotides read TGTGCCAGCAGCCCGCGGACAGGGCCTGGAAACACCATATATTTT.